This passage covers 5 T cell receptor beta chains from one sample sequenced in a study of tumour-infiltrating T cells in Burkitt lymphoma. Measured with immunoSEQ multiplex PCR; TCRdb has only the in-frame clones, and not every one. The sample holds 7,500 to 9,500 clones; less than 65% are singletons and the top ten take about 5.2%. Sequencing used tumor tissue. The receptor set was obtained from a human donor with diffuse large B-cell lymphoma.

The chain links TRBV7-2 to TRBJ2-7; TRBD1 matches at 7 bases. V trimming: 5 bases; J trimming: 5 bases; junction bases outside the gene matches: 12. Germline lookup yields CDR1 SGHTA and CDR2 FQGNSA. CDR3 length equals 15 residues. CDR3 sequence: CASSPSRQGVHEQYF. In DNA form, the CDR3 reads TGTGCCAGCAGCCCTTCTCGACAGGGTGTCCACGAGCAGTACTTC.

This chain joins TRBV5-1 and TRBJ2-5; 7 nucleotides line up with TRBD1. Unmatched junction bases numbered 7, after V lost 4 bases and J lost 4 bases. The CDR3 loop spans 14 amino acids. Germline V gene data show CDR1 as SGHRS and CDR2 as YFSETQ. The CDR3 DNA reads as TGCGCCAGCAGCGTAGGGGGCGTCGGAGAGACCCAGTACTTC. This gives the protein CASSVGGVGETQYF.

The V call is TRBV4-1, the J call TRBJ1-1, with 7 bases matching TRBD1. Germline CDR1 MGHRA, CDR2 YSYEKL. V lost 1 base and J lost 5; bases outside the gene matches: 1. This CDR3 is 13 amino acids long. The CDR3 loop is CASSQGTGTEAFF. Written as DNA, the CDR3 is TGCGCCAGCAGCCAAGGGACAGGAACTGAAGCTTTCTTT.

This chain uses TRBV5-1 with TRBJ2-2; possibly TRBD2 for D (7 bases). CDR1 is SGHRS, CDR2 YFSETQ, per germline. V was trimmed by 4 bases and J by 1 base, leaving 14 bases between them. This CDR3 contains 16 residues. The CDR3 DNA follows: TGCGCCAGCAGCGGGGGGGCCCGCCTGAACACCGGGGAGCTGTTTTTT. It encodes CASSGGARLNTGELFF.

CDR3 residues: CSVGGWGPTDTQYF. Written as DNA, the CDR3 is TGCAGCGTTGGGGGGTGGGGCCCCACAGATACGCAGTATTTT. V usage is TRBV29-1 and J usage is TRBJ2-3; D could derive from TRBD1 or TRBD2 (5 bases each). Trimming left V 4 bases short and J 2 bases short, with 13 bases between. This CDR3 spans 14 amino acids. Germline CDR1 SQVTM, CDR2 ANQGSEA.